Below are 9 T cell receptor beta chains sequenced from a single sample in a study of cytomegalovirus exposure and HLA in healthy donors. Some clones are missing from TCRdb's copy, which holds only in-frame ones; the method was immunoSEQ multiplex PCR. Among fewer than 80,000 clones listed, roughly 95% were seen once. Sequencing was performed on PBMCs. The receptor source for this set is a woman aged 18 to 35 in good health and CMV-seropositive.

V gene TRBV29-1 combines with J gene TRBJ1-2, with a possible D match to TRBD1 (5 bases). Looked up from germline, CDR1 is SQVTM and CDR2 is ANQGSEA. Trimming left V 8 bases short and J 4 bases short, with 14 bases between. The length of the CDR3 is 12 residues. The DNA of the CDR3 is TGCAGCTCGGGAGAGGGGAGCTATGGCTACACCTTC. It is translated as CSSGEGSYGYTF.

The genes are TRBV4-3 and TRBJ1-2, with 7 bases lining up with TRBD1. Per the germline V gene, CDR1 is LGHNA and CDR2 is YSLEER. V lost 4 bases to trimming and J lost 7 bases; unmatched junction nucleotides: 6. The length of the CDR3 is 13 residues. The DNA for the CDR3 is TGCGCCAGCAGCCGCAGACAGGGCCTTGGCTACACCTTC. The encoded protein is CASSRRQGLGYTF.

The gene calls are TRBV28 and TRBJ2-1; the D gene is possibly TRBD2 (5 bases). CDR1 is MDHEN and CDR2 is SYDVKM in the germline V gene. Trimming stripped 7 bases from V and 9 bases from J, with 16 bases between. The CDR3 contains 13 residues. As DNA, the CDR3 is TGTGCCAGCAAACCGGGCCCCGGAGGTGAGCAGTTCTTC. It codes for CASKPGPGGEQFF.

The chain has TRBV10-3 and TRBJ2-3; D is possibly TRBD2 (6 bases). Germline assignment: CDR1 ENHRY and CDR2 SYGVKD. Trimming pared 8 bases from V and 5 bases from J, leaving 17 bases between. The length of the CDR3 is 14 residues. CDR3 nucleotide sequence: TGTGCCATCGCTCCCGGGAGTGATGGAGATACGCAGTATTTT. It translates to CAIAPGSDGDTQYF.

V and J are TRBV25-1 and TRBJ2-1; D perhaps matches TRBD2 (7 bases). The CDR3 sequence is 16 residues long. The germline CDR1 and CDR2 sequences are MGHDK and SYGVNS. V was cut by 1 base and J by 5 bases, with 15 bases left in between. CDR3 in DNA: TGTGCCAGCAGTGAATCGGGGGGCCTTGGGGACAATGAGCAGTTCTTC. Its protein is CASSESGGLGDNEQFF.

This clone was counted once. This chain links TRBV27 with TRBJ2-3, with 9 bases that match TRBD2. The trim removed 7 bases at V and 3 bases at J, leaving 17 bases unmatched. This CDR3 comprises 18 residues. Per germline, CDR1 MNHEY and CDR2 SMNVEV (reference sequence). This CDR3 is CASTPRGLGLARTDTQYF. CDR3 DNA sequence: TGTGCCAGCACCCCCCGTGGTTTGGGACTAGCCCGAACAGATACGCAGTATTTT.

The rearrangement links TRBV28 to TRBJ1-2; possible D gene TRBD1, 6 bases. V gave up 3 bases and J gave up 8 bases, with 22 bases separating them. Germline CDR1 is MDHEN and CDR2 is SYDVKM. This CDR3 region has 16 residues. In nucleotides, the CDR3 is TGTGCCAGCAGTTTGGGAGGGGCAGGGGCTGAAGGAGGCTACACCTTC. Translating it yields CASSLGGAGAEGGYTF.

The gene calls are TRBV7-8 and TRBJ1-5, with 9 positions matching TRBD1. The germline CDR1 and CDR2 sequences are SGHVS and FQNEAQ. The CDR3 is 15 residues long. Trimming took 0 bases from V and 7 from J; bases not matched to a gene: 4. Here the CDR3 reads CASSLAGDRAQPQHF. Here the CDR3 DNA reads TGTGCCAGCAGCTTAGCGGGGGACAGGGCACAGCCCCAGCATTTT.

The V gene is TRBV27, the J gene TRBJ2-7; 7 bases are shared with TRBD2. The CDR3 consists of 15 residues. J lost 6 bases, V lost 7 bases, and 15 bases had no gene match. Germline V gene sequence: CDR1 MNHEY, CDR2 SMNVEV (reference sequence). The CDR3 DNA reads as TGTGCCAGCAAGCCCGCAGAGTGGGGGGAGGGCGAGCAGTACTTC. It codes for CASKPAEWGEGEQYF.